The 13 T cell receptor beta chains reported below all come from one sample, sequenced in a study of cytomegalovirus exposure and HLA in healthy donors. This PCR relied on a set of 60 Vbeta primers and 13 Jbeta primers. Assay: immunoSEQ multiplex PCR; the TCRdb copy retains only in-frame clones and omits some. The sample has some 150,000 clones, 70% to 80% seen once. Sequencing used PBMCs. The receptor source for this set is a female donor in good health and CMV-seronegative.

The chain employs TRBV18 and TRBJ1-1, with 8 bases lining up with TRBD1. The CDR3 spans 16 residues. V lost 2 bases to trimming and J lost 0 bases; unmatched junction nucleotides: 5. The germline V gene encodes CDR1 KGHSH and CDR2 LQKENI. The CDR3 loop is CASSPMGQDLNTEAFF. The CDR3 DNA reads as TGTGCCAGCTCACCAATGGGACAGGATTTGAACACTGAAGCTTTCTTT.

V gene TRBV7-9 combines with J gene TRBJ2-2; TRBD1 matches 7 bases. From germline, CDR1 is SEHNR and CDR2 FQNEAQ (reference sequence). The CDR3 has 11 amino acids. The DNA for the CDR3 is TGTGCAACACAGGGGCCCGGGGAGCTGTTTTTT. This sequence encodes CATQGPGELFF. Full variable domain (outside the CDR3, taken from reference TRBV7-9 and TRBJ2-2): DTGVSQNPRHKITKRGQNVTFRCDPISEHNRLYWYRQTLGQGPEFLTYFQNEAQLEKSRLLSDRFSAERPKGSFSTLEIQRTEQGDSAMYLCATQGPGELFFGEGSRLTVL.

Here the CDR3 DNA reads TGCGCCAGCAGCTTGGAGGAAGGGAGGGGAGAGACCCAGTACTTC. This encodes CASSLEEGRGETQYF. V is TRBV5-1 and J is TRBJ2-5, with TRBD2 identical over 7 bases. With V trimmed by 0 bases and J by 4 bases, 6 bases remained unmatched. CDR3 length: 15 residues. Germline V gives CDR1 SGHRS, CDR2 YFSETQ.

V and J are TRBV19 and TRBJ1-5, with D maybe TRBD1 (6 bases). Trimming removed 11 bases at V and 5 bases at J, with 22 bases between. The CDR3 is made up of 15 amino acids. Germline V gene lookup returns CDR1 LNHDA and CDR2 SQIVND (reference sequence). CDR3 loop: CACAEAGAPDQPQHF. The CDR3 DNA sequence: TGTGCCTGCGCCGAGGCAGGGGCTCCCGATCAGCCCCAGCATTTT.

V is TRBV5-4 and J is TRBJ2-7, with D maybe TRBD2 (7 bases). The V gene lost 0 bases and the J gene lost 0 bases, with 13 bases spanning the gap. CDR1 is SGHNT, CDR2 YYREEE, per germline (reference sequence). The CDR3 is 16 residues long. This chain's CDR3 is CASSLDLRGLSYEQYF. The CDR3 region has the DNA TGTGCCAGCAGCTTGGACTTGCGGGGGCTCTCCTACGAGCAGTACTTC. The full variable domain, in which reference TRBV5-4 and TRBJ2-7 provide the parts outside the CDR3, is ETGVTQSPTHLIKTRGQQVTLRCSSQSGHNTVSWYQQALGQGPQFIFQYYREEENGRGNFPPRFSGLQFPNYSSELNVNALELDDSALYLCASSLDLRGLSYEQYFGPGTRLTVT.

The chain recombines TRBV6-5 with TRBJ2-1; D is perhaps TRBD1 (6 bases). The CDR3 sequence is 15 residues long. The V gene lost 5 bases and the J gene lost 0 bases, with 11 bases spanning the gap. Germline values: CDR1 MNHEY, CDR2 SVGAGI. Here the CDR3 reads CASSPGQSSYNEQFF. The CDR3 coding sequence is TGTGCCAGCAGTCCTGGACAGAGCTCCTACAATGAGCAGTTCTTC.

This clone has just a few counts. This sequence joins TRBV11-2 and TRBJ1-1, with D unclear. This CDR3 is 13 amino acids long. In germline, CDR1 is SGHAT, CDR2 FQNNGV. V was trimmed by 0 bases and J by 3 bases, leaving 5 bases between them. CDR3 sequence (DNA): TGTGCCAGCAGCTTAGATCGGGACACTGAAGCTTTCTTT. Translation: CASSLDRDTEAFF.

The chain employs TRBV10-2 and TRBJ1-4; no clear D gene. The germline V gene has CDR1 WSHSY and CDR2 SAAADI. This CDR3 has 11 amino acids. V was trimmed by 2 bases and J by 14 bases, leaving 9 bases between them. The CDR3 loop reads CASSEGGDLFF. The CDR3 coding sequence is TGCGCCAGCAGTGAGGGCGGAGACCTGTTTTTT.

This clone showed up just once. The rearrangement uses TRBV11-2 and TRBJ1-3; no reliable D call. Germline values: CDR1 SGHAT, CDR2 FQNNGV. V shed 4 bases and J shed 3 bases, with 13 bases lying between them. The CDR3 is 15 residues long. The chain's CDR3 is CASSSTFRGGNTIYF. In nucleotides, the CDR3 is TGTGCCAGCAGCTCTACCTTTAGAGGTGGAAACACCATATATTTT.

The chain employs TRBV9 and TRBJ2-5; 11 bases are shared with TRBD2. The CDR3 covers 15 residues. CDR1 and CDR2 from the germline V gene are SGDLS and YYNGEE. The V segment lost 1 base and the J segment 4 bases; nucleotides outside the gene matches: 3. Written as DNA, the CDR3 is TGTGCCAGCAGCGTAAATAGCGGGGGGGCAGAGACCCAGTACTTC. This sequence encodes CASSVNSGGAETQYF.

The chain joins TRBV5-1 to TRBJ2-7; TRBD2 matches 7 bases. Germline V CDR1 and CDR2: SGHRS, YFSETQ. The CDR3 consists of 17 residues. The junction had 10 bases not matched to a gene; V was cut back by 0 bases and J by 1 base. CDR3 sequence reads: CASSLVASGGGSYEQYF. The CDR3 DNA is TGCGCCAGCAGCTTGGTAGCTAGCGGAGGTGGGTCCTACGAGCAGTACTTC.

The CDR3 spells CSAQGRPPEQYF. The CDR3 DNA sequence: TGCAGCGCCCAGGGGCGGCCGCCGGAGCAGTACTTC. V usage is TRBV29-1 and J usage is TRBJ2-7, with a possible D match to TRBD1 (6 bases). The CDR3 contains 12 residues. Germline V gene lookup returns CDR1 SQVTM and CDR2 ANQGSEA. Deletions cut 7 bases from V and 7 bases from J, with 17 bases between.

The rearrangement uses TRBV6-4 and TRBJ2-1; 8 bases align to TRBD2. Unmatched junction bases numbered 5, after V lost 4 bases and J lost 3 bases. This CDR3 region has 15 residues. From germline, CDR1 is MRHNA and CDR2 SNTAGT. CDR3 DNA sequence: TGTGCCAGCAGTGTCGGGAGGGGGGGCTACAATGAGCAGTTCTTC. Its translation is CASSVGRGGYNEQFF.